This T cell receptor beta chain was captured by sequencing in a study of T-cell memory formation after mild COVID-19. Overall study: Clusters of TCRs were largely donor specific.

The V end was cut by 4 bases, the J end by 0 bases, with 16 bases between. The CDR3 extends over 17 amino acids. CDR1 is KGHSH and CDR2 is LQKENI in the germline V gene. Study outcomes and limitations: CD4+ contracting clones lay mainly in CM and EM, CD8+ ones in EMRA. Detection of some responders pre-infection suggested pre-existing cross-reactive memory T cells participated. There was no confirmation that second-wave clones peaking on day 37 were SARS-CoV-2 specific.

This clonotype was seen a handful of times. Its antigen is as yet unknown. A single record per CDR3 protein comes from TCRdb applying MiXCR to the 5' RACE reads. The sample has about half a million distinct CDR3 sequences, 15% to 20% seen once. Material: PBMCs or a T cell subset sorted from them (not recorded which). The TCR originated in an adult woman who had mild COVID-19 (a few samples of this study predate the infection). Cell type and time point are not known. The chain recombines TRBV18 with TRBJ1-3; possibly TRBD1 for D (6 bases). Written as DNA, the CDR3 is TGTGCCAGCTCACAGTGGACAGTGGAGGTCTCTGGAAACACCATATATTTT. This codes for CASSQWTVEVSGNTIYF.